This T cell receptor (beta chain) comes out of a study of CD8+CD57+ T cells in acquired aplastic anemia. Study in general: Some 9.9 million reads were obtained on average for healthy donor CD4+ cells.

Genomic DNA, the template, was used for profiling of the TCR beta VDJ and CDR3. One entry per CDR3 protein results from TCRdb running MiXCR on the reads. There are 200,000 to 250,000 distinct CDR3 sequences in the sample; around 32% occur only once, and around 1.1% lies in the top ten. This clonotype turned up a few times. Sequencing used sorted CD4+, CD8+, or CD8+CD57+ T cells (not recorded which) from PBMCs. The TCR comes from a human donor in good health, serving as a control.

CDR3 in amino acids: CASSPRSAAASGNTIYF. CDR3 sequence (DNA): TGCGCCAGCAGCCCCCGGTCGGCAGCCGCATCTGGAAACACCATATATTTT. The chain joins TRBV4-1 to TRBJ1-3, with D uncertain. V shed 4 bases and J shed 1 base, with 17 bases lying between them. Germline V gene data show CDR1 as MGHRA and CDR2 as YSYEKL. The CDR3 runs to 17 residues.